The 28 T cell receptor beta chains given below trace back to one sample, sequenced in a study of response to subunit inactivated influenza vaccine. TCRdb used MiXCR to reprocess the RT-PCR reads, holding one entry per CDR3 protein. Of just under 550,000 distinct CDR3 sequences detected, roughly 25% appear once; the ten largest clones hold 2.8%. The same data also contributed to another study, on T cells expressing NK-cell markers. That work states: Libraries used 5'RACE template switching adding universal primer site and UMIs.

Material: CD4+ T cells sorted from PBMCs, obtained approximately 13 days after vaccination. The receptors shown here come from a man aged 45-60 years who received an inactivated influenza vaccine.

This clonotype was counted only a few times. The chain recombines TRBV11-2 with TRBJ2-3; 9 nucleotides align to TRBD2. CDR1 SGHAT and CDR2 FQNNGV come from the germline V gene. CDR3 size: 18 residues. J gave up 3 bases and V 3 bases, and 13 bases lay outside the gene matches. The CDR3 here is CASSFSLLAGGPTDTQYF. CDR3 nucleotide sequence: TGTGCCAGCAGCTTTTCCCTTCTTGCGGGGGGGCCAACAGATACGCAGTATTTT.

This clonotype is labeled as large. The V and J genes are TRBV7-2 and TRBJ2-1, with D perhaps TRBD1 (7 bases). This CDR3 is 14 amino acids long. The ends were cut back, 2 bases at V and 8 bases at J, with 13 bases in the middle. Germline V lookup: CDR1 SGHTA, CDR2 FQGNSA. CDR3 DNA: TGTGCCAGCAGCTTACAGGGGGGCATGGATGAGCAGTTCTTC. This codes for CASSLQGGMDEQFF. Looking up the rest from reference TRBV7-2 and TRBJ2-1 gives the full variable domain: GAGVSQSPSNKVTEKGKDVELRCDPISGHTALYWYRQSLGQGLEFLIYFQGNSAPDKSGLPSDRFSAERTGGSVSTLTIQRTQQEDSAVYLCASSLQGGMDEQFFGPGTRLTVL.

CDR3 nucleotide sequence: TGTGCCAGCAGCCGCTTCGCAGATACGCAGTATTTT. As protein: CASSRFADTQYF. V is TRBV3-1 and J is TRBJ2-3; no reliable D call. The CDR3 length is 12 residues. CDR1 and CDR2 (germline): LGHDT, YNNKEL (reference sequence). With 4 bases removed from V and 4 bases from J, the gap between germline ends came to 6 bases.

The chain employs TRBV7-9 and TRBJ1-1; D not certain. The CDR3 has 13 amino acids. Germline assignment: CDR1 SEHNR and CDR2 FQNEAQ (reference sequence). V was pared by 7 bases and J by 7 bases, with 16 bases between. The CDR3 sequence: CASMPAGSFEAFF. The CDR3 DNA reads as TGTGCCAGCATGCCGGCGGGGTCTTTTGAAGCTTTCTTT.

The V gene is TRBV5-1, the J gene TRBJ2-3, with a tentative D call TRBD2 (6 bases). CDR1 SGHRS and CDR2 YFSETQ come from the germline V gene. The CDR3 extends over 13 amino acids. Trimming removed 4 bases from V and 4 bases from J, with 10 bases in between. CDR3 residues: CASSILAADTQYF. DNA for the CDR3: TGCGCCAGCAGCATACTAGCCGCAGATACGCAGTATTTT. Complete variable domain (other parts from reference TRBV5-1 and TRBJ2-3): KAGVTQTPRYLIKTRGQQVTLSCSPISGHRSVSWYQQTPGQGLQFLFEYFSETQRNKGNFPGRFSGRQFSNSRSEMNVSTLELGDSALYLCASSILAADTQYFGPGTRLTVL.

CDR3 bases: TGTGCCAGCTCACCACGGGGGGGGCAGGATTCACCCCTCCACTTT. Translated, it gives CASSPRGGQDSPLHF. This sequence joins TRBV18 and TRBJ1-6; a weak D match, TRBD1 (6 bases). Germline lookup yields CDR1 KGHSH and CDR2 LQKENI. Trimming shortened V by 1 base and J by 8 bases, and 12 bases separated the two germline ends. The CDR3 covers 15 residues.

Here the CDR3 DNA reads TGTGCCATCAGTGAGTCACCGGGACAGGGGAAGTACAATGAGCAGTTCTTC. It encodes CAISESPGQGKYNEQFF. V and J are TRBV10-3 and TRBJ2-1, with TRBD1 matching over 10 bases. The CDR3 has 17 residues. CDR1 and CDR2 from the germline V gene are ENHRY and SYGVKD. With V trimmed by 0 bases and J by 4 bases, 6 bases remained unmatched.

This clonotype was recorded many times. The chain links TRBV28 to TRBJ2-1; 10 nucleotides align to TRBD2. V trimming: 6 bases; J trimming: 4 bases; junction bases outside the gene matches: 6. The CDR3 extends over 15 amino acids. Per germline, CDR1 MDHEN and CDR2 SYDVKM. The DNA for the CDR3 is TGTGCCAGCAGAAGAGCGGGAGGGACTTACAATGAGCAGTTCTTC. Protein sequence: CASRRAGGTYNEQFF.

This chain joins TRBV4-3 and TRBJ2-1; D is undetermined. Looked up from germline, CDR1 is LGHNA and CDR2 is YSLEER. Trimming cost V 1 base and J 0 bases, with 22 bases left between them. The CDR3 consists of 20 residues. The CDR3 DNA sequence: TGCGCCAGCAGCCAAGTTGTCTTGCGCGCATTAGCCTACTCCTACAATGAGCAGTTCTTC. This gives the protein CASSQVVLRALAYSYNEQFF.

The chain recombines TRBV6-2 or TRBV6-3 with TRBJ1-4, with 11 bases lining up with TRBD1. The V gene's germline CDR1 is MNHEY and CDR2 SVGEGT. The J segment lost 2 bases and the V segment lost 0 bases, leaving 5 bases of the junction unmatched. The CDR3 is 18 amino acids. The CDR3 nucleotides read TGTGCCAGCAGTTACTCCGGACAGGGGGCGTCGACTAATGAAAAACTGTTTTTT. Translated, it gives CASSYSGQGASTNEKLFF.

This clonotype was found a few times. V usage is TRBV29-1 and J usage is TRBJ2-7, with D possibly being TRBD1 (6 bases). Germline V lookup: CDR1 SQVTM, CDR2 ANQGSEA. This CDR3 has 14 residues. The V and J ends lost 6 bases and 0 bases respectively, with 15 bases between them. Here the CDR3 reads CSVSQGPLSYEQYF. In DNA form, the CDR3 reads TGCAGCGTCTCCCAGGGGCCCCTCTCCTACGAGCAGTACTTC.

This clonotype was seen more than once but under ten times. The chain joins TRBV29-1 to TRBJ2-5; 8 nucleotides match TRBD1. After removal of 4 bases from V and 3 bases from J, the junction contained 4 bases not matched to a gene. Germline V gene lookup returns CDR1 SQVTM and CDR2 ANQGSEA. This CDR3 is built from 13 residues. In nucleotides, the CDR3 is TGCAGCGTTGTTCGGACAGGGAAAGAGACCCAGTACTTC. Translating gives CSVVRTGKETQYF.

This clonotype was detected only a few times. This chain connects TRBV25-1 to TRBJ2-4; 8 bases are a match to TRBD1. The CDR3 extends over 17 amino acids. The germline V gene has CDR1 MGHDK and CDR2 SYGVNS. V shed 8 bases and J 1 base; nucleotides not matched to a gene: 13. The DNA of the CDR3 is TGTGCCAGCTTCGGCGCGAGGACAGGGTCGGCCAAAAACATTCAGTACTTC. Translating it yields CASFGARTGSAKNIQYF.

This clonotype was detected only a few times. The V call is TRBV20-1, the J call TRBJ1-5; TRBD1 matches at 8 bases. Looked up from germline, CDR1 is DFQATT and CDR2 is SNEGSKA (reference sequence). The CDR3 sequence is 14 residues long. With 6 bases clipped from V and 1 base from J, the junction kept 5 bases outside the gene matches. For the CDR3, the DNA is TGCAGTGCCTCCCAGGGGGCGAGCAATCAGCCCCAGCATTTT. It yields the protein CSASQGASNQPQHF.

This clonotype has only a few counts. CDR3: CASSVVGGRLNEQFF. The CDR3 DNA reads as TGTGCCAGCAGCGTAGTGGGCGGGAGACTTAATGAGCAGTTCTTC. The chain links TRBV9 to TRBJ2-1; 7 bases are a match to TRBD2. Trimming took 0 bases from V and 7 from J; bases not matched to a gene: 7. From germline, CDR1 is SGDLS and CDR2 YYNGEE. The CDR3 is 15 amino acids.

This clonotype was counted between two and nine times. The V and J genes are TRBV7-2 and TRBJ2-2; D is undetermined. Trimming cost V 3 bases and J 5 bases, with 10 bases left between them. Germline V gene lookup returns CDR1 SGHTA and CDR2 FQGNSA. The CDR3 runs to 14 residues. The CDR3: CASSFLHVTGELFF. In DNA form, the CDR3 reads TGTGCCAGCAGCTTTCTCCACGTGACCGGGGAGCTGTTTTTT.

The chain has TRBV25-1 and TRBJ1-2; possibly TRBD1 for D (6 bases). CDR1 and CDR2 (germline): MGHDK, SYGVNS. V was clipped by 1 base and J by 7 bases, with 22 bases between them. CDR3 size: 17 residues. This chain's CDR3 is CASSESNIGGASGGYTF. The CDR3 nucleotides are TGTGCCAGCAGTGAATCGAATATCGGGGGCGCATCGGGTGGCTACACCTTC.

This clonotype was seen more than once but under ten times. At one of its ends the junction is not consistent with the germline gene, which may arise from a read error. The gene calls are TRBV20-1 and TRBJ2-1; D tentatively reads TRBD1 or TRBD2 (5 bases each). CDR3 length equals 12 residues. The V gene's germline CDR1 is DFQATT and CDR2 SNEGSKA (reference sequence). CDR3 sequence reads: CSATNQRGPDCF. The CDR3 nucleotides read TGCAGTGCCACAAACCAGAGGGGCCCCGATTGCTTC.

The V call is TRBV27, the J call TRBJ2-5; 7 nucleotides agree with TRBD2. Germline CDR1 and CDR2: MNHEY and SMNVEV (reference sequence). V was pared by 3 bases and J by 5 bases, with 6 bases of the junction left unmatched. The CDR3 extends over 14 amino acids. This CDR3 is CASSFTGGYETQYF. CDR3 nucleotides: TGTGCCAGCAGTTTTACGGGGGGATATGAGACCCAGTACTTC.

This clonotype was seen a few times. The V gene is TRBV29-1, the J gene TRBJ1-1, with 7 bases lining up with TRBD1. Trimming cost V 0 bases and J 6 bases; bases outside gene matches: 4. There are 13 residues in the CDR3. Germline CDR1 is SQVTM and CDR2 is ANQGSEA. CDR3 coding DNA: TGCAGCGTTGAAGAAAGACAGGGTGCTGAAGCTTTCTTT. It is translated as CSVEERQGAEAFF.

The chain is built from TRBV29-1 and TRBJ1-5; 7 bases are a match to TRBD1. This CDR3 comprises 17 residues. The V gene end was trimmed by 5 bases and the J gene end by 0 bases; junction bases not matched to a gene: 13. Germline CDR1 reads SQVTM; CDR2 reads ANQGSEA. CDR3 protein: CSVSGTDGRYSNQPQHF. CDR3 coding DNA: TGCAGCGTTTCCGGGACAGACGGCCGTTATAGCAATCAGCCCCAGCATTTT.

CDR3 region: CASSFRELYNSPLHF. As DNA, the CDR3 is TGTGCCAGCAGCTTTCGAGAGCTCTATAATTCACCCCTCCACTTT. The rearrangement links TRBV7-8 to TRBJ1-6; D is unresolved. From germline, CDR1 is SGHVS and CDR2 FQNEAQ. The CDR3 covers 15 residues. Trimming cost V 3 bases and J 3 bases, with 9 bases left between them.

Only a few counts were recorded for this clonotype. J is TRBJ2-2 and V is TRBV12-3 or TRBV12-4; D remains unclear. The CDR3 has 12 amino acids. Trimming took 6 bases from V and 8 from J, leaving 10 bases between them. The chain's CDR3 is CASRAAVGELFF. The CDR3 nucleotides read TGTGCCAGCAGGGCTGCAGTGGGGGAGCTGTTTTTT.

The chain joins TRBV4-1 to TRBJ2-3; perhaps TRBD1 as D (5 bases). V lost 3 bases and J 0 bases, leaving 7 bases between the germline ends. The CDR3 length is 14 residues. Germline CDR1 and CDR2: MGHRA and YSYEKL. The CDR3 coding sequence is TGCGCCAGCAGCCAGCCAGGGAGCACAGATACGCAGTATTTT. It encodes CASSQPGSTDTQYF.

This clonotype appeared a few times. The chain joins TRBV6-1 to TRBJ1-5; a possible D gene is TRBD1 (5 bases). The CDR3 extends over 14 amino acids. V lost 8 bases, J lost 2 bases, and 13 bases lay in between. The germline V gene encodes CDR1 MNHNS and CDR2 SASEGT. DNA for the CDR3: TGTGCCAGCCAAACGGGGCAGGGCAATCAGCCCCAGCATTTT. Translating gives CASQTGQGNQPQHF.

In its sample, this clonotype was seen many times. V gene TRBV7-6 combines with J gene TRBJ2-1; 12 bases align to TRBD2. The CDR3 totals 17 residues. Trimming at V came to 1 base and at J to 2 bases, leaving 3 bases not matched to a gene. Germline V gene sequence: CDR1 SGHVS, CDR2 FNYEAQ. In nucleotides, the CDR3 is TGTGCCAGCAGCTTAGAGGCTAGCGGGAGGGCCTACAATGAGCAGTTCTTC. This gives the protein CASSLEASGRAYNEQFF.

This clonotype was seen many times. The CDR3 spells CASSSNLLAGAYEQYF. For the CDR3, the DNA is TGTGCCAGCAGTTCGAACCTGTTAGCGGGAGCTTACGAGCAGTACTTC. The chain has TRBV28 and TRBJ2-7, with 9 bases that match TRBD2. This CDR3 spans 16 amino acids. The trim removed 4 bases at V and 4 bases at J, leaving 11 bases unmatched. From germline, CDR1 is MDHEN and CDR2 SYDVKM.

This chain links TRBV20-1 with TRBJ1-1; TRBD1 matches at 7 bases. Trimming cost V 6 bases and J 0 bases; bases outside gene matches: 7. This CDR3 is 14 amino acids long. The germline V gene has CDR1 DFQATT and CDR2 SNEGSKA (reference sequence). The CDR3 DNA follows: TGCAGTGCCTTACAGGGACAGATGAACACTGAAGCTTTCTTT. Protein: CSALQGQMNTEAFF.